The text below deals with one T cell receptor beta chain. Its specificity is unknown. The record originates from a study of T cell responses to AZD1222 COVID-19 vaccine. Study-wide results and caveats: Donors were largely white British and mainly female; clonal diversity was possibly underestimated.

TCRdb's table, derived via immunoSEQ multiplex PCR, lists solely in-frame clones and lacks some. Here the sample spans tens of thousands of clones, under 95% being singletons. The CDR3 consists of 17 residues. After removal of 1 base from V and 2 bases from J, the junction contained 5 bases not matched to a gene. Per germline, CDR1 MGHRA and CDR2 YSYEKL. This specimen was peripheral blood, taken on day 0 of AZD1222 vaccination. The rearrangement uses TRBV4-1 and TRBJ2-5; 12 bases are a match to TRBD2. The TCR sequence derives from an adult in good health. CDR3 in DNA: TGCGCCAGCAGCCAAGGTTTAACTAGCGGGGGGCAAGAGACCCAGTACTTC. It codes for CASSQGLTSGGQETQYF.